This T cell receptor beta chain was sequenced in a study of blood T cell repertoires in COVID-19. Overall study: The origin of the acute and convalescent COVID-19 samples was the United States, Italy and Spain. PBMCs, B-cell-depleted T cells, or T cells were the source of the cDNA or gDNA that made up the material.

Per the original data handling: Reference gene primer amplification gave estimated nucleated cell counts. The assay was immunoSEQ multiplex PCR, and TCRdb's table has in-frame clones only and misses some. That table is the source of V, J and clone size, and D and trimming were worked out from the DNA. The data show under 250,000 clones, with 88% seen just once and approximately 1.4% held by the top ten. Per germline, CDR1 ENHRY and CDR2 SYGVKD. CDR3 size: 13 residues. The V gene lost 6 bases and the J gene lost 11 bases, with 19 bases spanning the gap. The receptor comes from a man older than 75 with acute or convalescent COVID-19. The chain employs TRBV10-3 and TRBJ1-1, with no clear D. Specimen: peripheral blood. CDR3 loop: CAISEAEAAEAFF. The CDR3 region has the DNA TGTGCCATCAGCGAGGCCGAGGCAGCCGAGGCTTTCTTT.